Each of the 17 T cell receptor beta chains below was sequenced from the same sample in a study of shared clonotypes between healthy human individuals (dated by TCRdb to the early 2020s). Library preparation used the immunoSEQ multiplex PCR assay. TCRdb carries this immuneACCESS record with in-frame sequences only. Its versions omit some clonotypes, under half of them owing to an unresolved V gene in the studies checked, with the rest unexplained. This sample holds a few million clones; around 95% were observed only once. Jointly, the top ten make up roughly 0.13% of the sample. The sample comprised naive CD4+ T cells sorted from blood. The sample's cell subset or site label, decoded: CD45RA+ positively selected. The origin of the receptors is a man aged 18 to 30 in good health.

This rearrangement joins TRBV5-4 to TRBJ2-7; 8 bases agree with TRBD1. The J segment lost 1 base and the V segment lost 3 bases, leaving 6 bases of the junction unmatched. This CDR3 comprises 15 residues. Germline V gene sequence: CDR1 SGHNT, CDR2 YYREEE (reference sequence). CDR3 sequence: CASSSGTGRSYEQYF. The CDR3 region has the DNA TGTGCCAGCAGCTCCGGGACAGGCCGGTCCTACGAGCAGTACTTC.

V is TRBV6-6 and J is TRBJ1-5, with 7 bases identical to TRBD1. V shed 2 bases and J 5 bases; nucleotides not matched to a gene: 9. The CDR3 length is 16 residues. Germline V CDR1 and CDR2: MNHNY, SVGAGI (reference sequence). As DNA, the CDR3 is TGTGCCAGCAGTTACGAGTCATACAGGGGCGATCAGCCCCAGCATTTT. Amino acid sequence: CASSYESYRGDQPQHF.

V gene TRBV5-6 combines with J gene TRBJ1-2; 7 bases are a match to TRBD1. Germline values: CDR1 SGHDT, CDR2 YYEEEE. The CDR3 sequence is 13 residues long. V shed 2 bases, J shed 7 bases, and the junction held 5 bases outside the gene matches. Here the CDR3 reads CASSLGQVRGYTF. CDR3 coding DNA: TGTGCCAGCAGCTTAGGACAGGTGCGTGGCTACACCTTC.

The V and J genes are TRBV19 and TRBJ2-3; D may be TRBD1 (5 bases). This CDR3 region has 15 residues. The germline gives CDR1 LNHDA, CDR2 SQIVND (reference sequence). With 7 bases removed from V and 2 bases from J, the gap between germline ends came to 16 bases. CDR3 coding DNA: TGTGCCAGTACCTCCTCATGGGGCATCACAGATACGCAGTATTTT. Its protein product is CASTSSWGITDTQYF.

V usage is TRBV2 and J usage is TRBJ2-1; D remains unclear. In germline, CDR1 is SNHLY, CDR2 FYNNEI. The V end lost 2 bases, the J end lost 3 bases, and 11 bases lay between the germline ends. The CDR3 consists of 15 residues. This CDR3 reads CASSESGGDYNEQFF. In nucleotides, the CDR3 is TGTGCCAGCAGTGAAAGTGGCGGCGACTACAATGAGCAGTTCTTC.

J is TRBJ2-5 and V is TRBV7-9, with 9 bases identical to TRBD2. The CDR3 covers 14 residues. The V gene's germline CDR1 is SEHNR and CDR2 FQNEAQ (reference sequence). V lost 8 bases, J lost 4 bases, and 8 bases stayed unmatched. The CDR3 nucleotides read TGTGCCAGCTTTCGGGCGGGGGGGCCAGAGACCCAGTACTTC. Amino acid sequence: CASFRAGGPETQYF.

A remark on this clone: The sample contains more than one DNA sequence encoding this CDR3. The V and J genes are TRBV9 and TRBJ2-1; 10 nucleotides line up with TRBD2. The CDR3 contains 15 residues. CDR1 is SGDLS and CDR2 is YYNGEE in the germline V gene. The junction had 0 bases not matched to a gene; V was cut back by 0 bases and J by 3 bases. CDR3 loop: CASSVASGGYNEQFF. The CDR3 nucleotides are TGTGCCAGCAGCGTAGCTAGCGGGGGCTACAATGAGCAGTTCTTC.

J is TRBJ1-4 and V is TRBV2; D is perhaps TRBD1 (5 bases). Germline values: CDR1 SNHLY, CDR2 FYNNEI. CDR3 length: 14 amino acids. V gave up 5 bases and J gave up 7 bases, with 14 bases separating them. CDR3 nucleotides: TGTGCCAGCAGTCCCCAGGGTTTTGTTGAAAAACTGTTTTTT. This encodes CASSPQGFVEKLFF.

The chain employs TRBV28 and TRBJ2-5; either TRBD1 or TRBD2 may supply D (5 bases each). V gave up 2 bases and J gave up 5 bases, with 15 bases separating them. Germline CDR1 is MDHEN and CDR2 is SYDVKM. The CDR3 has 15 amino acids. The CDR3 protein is CASSLGRGRQETQYF. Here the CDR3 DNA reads TGTGCCAGCAGTTTAGGAAGGGGACGCCAGGAGACCCAGTACTTC.

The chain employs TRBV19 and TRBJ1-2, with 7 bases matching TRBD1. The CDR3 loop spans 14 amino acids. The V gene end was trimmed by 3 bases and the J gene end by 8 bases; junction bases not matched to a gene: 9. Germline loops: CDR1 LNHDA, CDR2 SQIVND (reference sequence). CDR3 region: CASSIGQAIEGYTF. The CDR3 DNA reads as TGTGCCAGTAGTATCGGACAGGCGATAGAAGGCTACACCTTC.

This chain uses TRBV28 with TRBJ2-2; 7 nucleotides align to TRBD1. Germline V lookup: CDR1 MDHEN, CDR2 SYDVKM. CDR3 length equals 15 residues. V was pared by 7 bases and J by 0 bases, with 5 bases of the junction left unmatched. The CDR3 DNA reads TGTGCCAGCAATTCGGGACAGCCGAACACCGGGGAGCTGTTTTTT. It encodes CASNSGQPNTGELFF.

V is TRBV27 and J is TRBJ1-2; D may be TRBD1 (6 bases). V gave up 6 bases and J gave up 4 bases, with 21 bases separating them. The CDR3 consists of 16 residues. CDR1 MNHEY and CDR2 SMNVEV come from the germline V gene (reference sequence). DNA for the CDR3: TGTGCCAGCAGGATCCCCGGGACATTAGGAGGCTATGGCTACACCTTC. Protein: CASRIPGTLGGYGYTF.

In DNA, the CDR3 is TGTGCCACCAGCAGAGATCAGCAGCGGGAGAACGAGCAGTACTTC. This translates into CATSRDQQRENEQYF. The chain is built from TRBV15 and TRBJ2-7, with TRBD2 matching 8 bases. Germline loops: CDR1 LNHNV, CDR2 YYDKDF (reference sequence). This CDR3 is built from 15 residues. V lost 0 bases to trimming and J lost 5 bases; unmatched junction nucleotides: 6.

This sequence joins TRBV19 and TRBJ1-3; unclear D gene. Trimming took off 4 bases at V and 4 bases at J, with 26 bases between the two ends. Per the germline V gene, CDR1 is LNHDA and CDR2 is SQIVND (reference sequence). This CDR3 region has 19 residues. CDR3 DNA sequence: TGTGCCAGTAGTACGACATCGATGGTGGGCCCCGGACCCGGAAACACCATATATTTT. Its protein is CASSTTSMVGPGPGNTIYF.

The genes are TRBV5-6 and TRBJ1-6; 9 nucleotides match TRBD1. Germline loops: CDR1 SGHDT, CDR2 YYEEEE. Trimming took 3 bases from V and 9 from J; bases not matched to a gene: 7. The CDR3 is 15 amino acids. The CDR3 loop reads CASSSGTGMGSPLHF. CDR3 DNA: TGTGCCAGCAGCTCCGGGACAGGGATGGGTTCACCCCTCCACTTT.

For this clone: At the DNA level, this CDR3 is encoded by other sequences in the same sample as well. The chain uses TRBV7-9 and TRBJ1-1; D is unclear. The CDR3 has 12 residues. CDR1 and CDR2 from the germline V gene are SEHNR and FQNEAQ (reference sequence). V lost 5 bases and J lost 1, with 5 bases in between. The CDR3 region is CASSRQNTEAFF. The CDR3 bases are TGTGCCAGCAGCCGGCAGAACACTGAAGCTTTCTTT.

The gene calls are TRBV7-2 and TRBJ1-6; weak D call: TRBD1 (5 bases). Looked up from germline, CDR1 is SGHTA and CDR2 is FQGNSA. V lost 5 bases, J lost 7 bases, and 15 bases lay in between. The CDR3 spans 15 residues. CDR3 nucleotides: TGTGCCAGCAGCCTACTCGGACAAGACAATTCACCCCTCCACTTT. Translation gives CASSLLGQDNSPLHF.